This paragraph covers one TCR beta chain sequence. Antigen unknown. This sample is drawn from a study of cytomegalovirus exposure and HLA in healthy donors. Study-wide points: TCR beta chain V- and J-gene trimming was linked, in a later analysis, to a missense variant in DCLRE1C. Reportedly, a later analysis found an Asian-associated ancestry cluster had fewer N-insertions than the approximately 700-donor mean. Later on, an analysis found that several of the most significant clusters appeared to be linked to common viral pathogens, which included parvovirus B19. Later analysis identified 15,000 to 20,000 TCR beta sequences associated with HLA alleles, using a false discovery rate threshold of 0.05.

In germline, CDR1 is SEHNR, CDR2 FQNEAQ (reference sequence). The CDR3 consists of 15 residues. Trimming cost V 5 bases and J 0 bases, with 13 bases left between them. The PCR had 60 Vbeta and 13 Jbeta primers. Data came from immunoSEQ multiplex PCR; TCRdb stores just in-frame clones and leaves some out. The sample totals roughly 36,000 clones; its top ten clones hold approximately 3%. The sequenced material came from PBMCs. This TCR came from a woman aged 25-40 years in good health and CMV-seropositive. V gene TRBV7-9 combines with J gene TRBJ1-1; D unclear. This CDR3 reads CASSPEGLMNTEAFF. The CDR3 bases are TGTGCCAGCAGCCCGGAGGGCTTAATGAACACTGAAGCTTTCTTT.